This TCR beta chain was obtained from a study of neoadjuvant nivolumab and ipilimumab in lung cancer. The CDR3 spans 15 residues. The germline V gene has CDR1 SGHAT and CDR2 FQDESV (reference sequence). The V and J ends lost 1 base and 4 bases respectively, with 13 bases between them. Profiling relied on immunoSEQ multiplex PCR, and the TCRdb table lists in-frame clones only, not all of them. The data show roughly 20,000 clones, about 87% seen once. This chain connects TRBV11-1 to TRBJ2-5, with a tentative D call TRBD1 (7 bases). This specimen was peripheral blood, taken before neoadjuvant nivolumab, alone or with ipilimumab. This TCR was sampled from an adult with non-small cell lung cancer. DNA of the CDR3: TGTGCCAGCAGCTTAGAAGGCCAGGGGGGAGAGACCCAGTACTTC. Encoded protein: CASSLEGQGGETQYF.